The TCR beta chain under discussion was sequenced for a study of T-cell reconstitution after alpha-beta-depleted transplantation in children. For TCRbeta, the library was prepared with unique molecular identifiers. MiXCR, applied by TCRdb to the PCR reads, yields one record per CDR3 protein. The sample consists of roughly 570,000 distinct CDR3 sequences, more than 20% of them appearing once. Per germline, CDR1 SGHKS and CDR2 YYEKEE (reference sequence). Trimming removed 3 bases from V and 12 bases from J; junction bases left unmatched: 8. The length of the CDR3 is 13 residues. The TCR was taken from a boy under three years old with Wiskott-Aldrich syndrome, due to receive a stem cell transplant. The chain links TRBV5-5 to TRBJ2-1, with 8 bases fitting TRBD2. The sequencing used PBMCs, collected before TCRalphabeta/CD19-depleted stem cell transplant. The CDR3 sequence: CASSSGSGITQFF. DNA of the CDR3: TGTGCCAGCAGCTCCGGTAGCGGGATTACGCAGTTCTTC.